A selection of T cell receptor beta chains follows, all from one sample in a study of identical twins. In TCRdb, the 5' RACE reads were re-called with MiXCR into one record per CDR3 protein. The sample has more than 1.5 million distinct CDR3 sequences, around 29% seen once. The sequencing input was cord blood. These receptor sequences come from a newborn girl in good health. The CDR3 runs from the conserved cysteine through the conserved F or W. The order of the fields is J gene, clone size, V gene, CDR3 length, D gene, CDR3 DNA, CDR3 protein. D genes are given only for firm matches. Not every row has a clone size; where given, it reads once, few, many or a size class.

>TRBJ2-7|-|TRBV29-1|12|-
TGCAGCGTTGCAGACTTCTCCTACGAGCAGTACTTC
CSVADFSYEQYF
>TRBJ2-6|many|TRBV5-1|15|-
TGCGCCAGCAGCCGGACAGCCTCTGGGGCCAACGTCCTGACTTTC
CASSRTASGANVLTF
>TRBJ2-4|many|TRBV5-6|14|TRBD1
TGTGCCAGCAGCCCCGGACAGGGTCGCAACATTCAGTACTTC
CASSPGQGRNIQYF
>TRBJ1-1|-|TRBV20-1|16|TRBD1
TGCAGTGCTATGACCCCGTCAGGGGGTGGGAACACTGAAGCTTTCTTT
CSAMTPSGGGNTEAFF
>TRBJ2-7|-|TRBV7-2|14|-
TGTGCCAGCAGCTTAGTGTGGGGGCGCTACGAGCAGTACTTC
CASSLVWGRYEQYF
>TRBJ2-7|-|TRBV10-2|14|-
TGCGCCAGCAGTTCGTCTAGCCCCCGAAATGAGCAGTACTTC
CASSSSSPRNEQYF
>TRBJ2-7|-|TRBV12-3/TRBV12-4|13|-
TGTGCCAGCAGTACCGGGACCAACAATGAGCAGTACTTC
CASSTGTNNEQYF
>TRBJ2-7|-|TRBV20-1|16|-
TGCAGTGCTAACACGGGGAGGCTAGCTTCTCGCTACGAGCAGTACTTC
CSANTGRLASRYEQYF
>TRBJ2-7|few|TRBV20-1|15|-
TGCAGTGCTAGCCGGAGGGATTTGAGCTCCTACGAGCAGTACTTC
CSASRRDLSSYEQYF
>TRBJ2-5|many|TRBV20-1|15|-
TGCAGTGCTAGAGTCTTAGGGGTCCCCCAAGAGACCCAGTACTTC
CSARVLGVPQETQYF
>TRBJ1-1|few|TRBV7-9|13|-
TGTGCCAGCAGTTTTGAAGTGAACACTGAAGCTTTCTTT
CASSFEVNTEAFF
>TRBJ2-7|-|TRBV20-1|13|TRBD2
TGCAGTGCTAGTAGCGGGCCTGCCTACGAGCAGTACTTC
CSASSGPAYEQYF
>TRBJ2-7|-|TRBV4-2|14|TRBD2
TGTGCCAGCGGCGACGGGACTAGCGGATACGAGCAGTACTTC
CASGDGTSGYEQYF
>TRBJ1-1|-|TRBV24-1|12|TRBD1
TGTGCCACCAGTGGTCGGACAGGGGAAGCTTTCTTT
CATSGRTGEAFF
>TRBJ1-2|many|TRBV12-3/TRBV12-4|13|TRBD1
TGTGCCAGCAGCCAGACAGGGAGCCATGGCTACACCTTC
CASSQTGSHGYTF
>TRBJ2-1|few|TRBV6-5|13|-
TGTGCCAGCAGTTCCAATTCTAGTATCGTGCAGTTCTTC
CASSSNSSIVQFF
>TRBJ2-7|-|TRBV4-2|16|TRBD2
TGTGCCAGCAGCCAAGGACTAGCGGGAGAGTCCTACGAGCAGTACTTC
CASSQGLAGESYEQYF
>TRBJ2-1|many|TRBV6-2/TRBV6-3|15|-
TGTGCCAGCCGCGCCTTAGCGGCCTCCTACAATGAGCAGTTCTTC
CASRALAASYNEQFF
>TRBJ2-3|many|TRBV13|17|TRBD2
TGTGCCAGCAGCGCATTCAGGCGGGAGGGGAGCACAGATACGCAGTATTTT
CASSAFRREGSTDTQYF
>TRBJ1-4|-|TRBV5-4|14|-
TGTGCCAGCAGCTACAGGGAACGGGGTGAAAAACTGTTTTTT
CASSYRERGEKLFF
>TRBJ2-1|-|TRBV25-1|14|TRBD2
TGTGCCAGCAGAGCGGGGGGGCGACATAATGAGCAGTTCTTC
CASRAGGRHNEQFF
>TRBJ1-2|-|TRBV5-6|14|TRBD1
TGTGTCAGCAGCTTGGGACAGAGGGTCTATGGCTACACCTTC
CVSSLGQRVYGYTF
>TRBJ2-3|few|TRBV15|13|TRBD2
TGTGCCACCAGCAGAGAGCTAGCGGGAGCGCAGTATTTT
CATSRELAGAQYF
>TRBJ2-1|few|TRBV14|15|TRBD2
TGTGCCAGCAGCCAAATAAGCGGGGCGAGCAATGAGCAGTTCTTC
CASSQISGASNEQFF
>TRBJ2-3|-|TRBV11-2|15|-
TGTGCCAGCAGTCGTGCCGGAGCTCCTTCAGATACGCAGTATTTT
CASSRAGAPSDTQYF
>TRBJ2-7|few|TRBV6-5|15|TRBD1
TGTGCCAGCAGATTAACCGGGACAGGGAGACGCGAGCAGTACTTC
CASRLTGTGRREQYF
>TRBJ2-5|few|TRBV27|14|-
TGTGCCAGCAGTTTATATCCCGGGGCCCATGGGGTGTACTTC
CASSLYPGAHGVYF
>TRBJ1-2|few|TRBV2|13|-
TGTGCCAGCAGTGAAGGCCATTTGGGAGGCTACACCTTC
CASSEGHLGGYTF
>TRBJ1-1|few|TRBV20-1|14|-
TGCAGTGCTAGAGACAATCATCCGAACACTGAAGCTTTCTTT
CSARDNHPNTEAFF
>TRBJ2-1|few|TRBV12-3/TRBV12-4|14|TRBD2
TGTGCCAGCAGTATTGGACTAGCGCAGAATGAGCAGTTCTTC
CASSIGLAQNEQFF
>TRBJ2-5|-|TRBV20-1|15|TRBD2
TGCAGTGCTAGTCGGTACGGGGGGTTAAAGAATGAGCAGTACTTC
CSASRYGGLKNEQYF
>TRBJ2-3|few|TRBV12-3/TRBV12-4|15|-
TGTGCCAGCAGGGACGTGCGGCAAGACACAGATACGCAGTATTTT
CASRDVRQDTDTQYF
>TRBJ2-5|few|TRBV6-1|15|-
TGTGCCAGCAGTGAATCACTGAGGGGAAGGGAGACCCAGTACTTC
CASSESLRGRETQYF
>TRBJ2-4|-|TRBV20-1|15|-
TGCAGTGCCCCTATCACGACGGACGCCAAAAACATTCAGTACTTC
CSAPITTDAKNIQYF
>TRBJ1-5|-|TRBV7-4|16|-
TGTGCCAGCAGCCTCCCACATCCGACAGGTGGTCAGCCCCAGCATTTT
CASSLPHPTGGQPQHF
>TRBJ2-1|few|TRBV11-2|13|-
TGTGCCGGAGGGCGGGGGCCACCTCATGAGCAGTTCTTC
CAGGRGPPHEQFF
>TRBJ2-1|few|TRBV3-1|18|TRBD2
TGTGCCAGCAGCCCCGGGACTAGCGGGGGGAGCTCCTACAATGAGCAGTTCTTC
CASSPGTSGGSSYNEQFF
>TRBJ1-2|-|TRBV20-1|15|-
TGCAGTGCTAGAGGCTCCCGGACAGCACTATATGGCTACACCTTC
CSARGSRTALYGYTF
>TRBJ1-2|-|TRBV24-1|13|-
TGTGCCACCAGTGACCTTCTCAACTATGGCTACACCTTC
CATSDLLNYGYTF
>TRBJ2-3|few|TRBV4-2|19|TRBD2
TGTGCCAGCAGCCCGTACGGGACTAGCGGGGATACTAGCACAGATACGCAGTATTTT
CASSPYGTSGDTSTDTQYF
>TRBJ2-7|-|TRBV10-3|15|-
TGTGCCATCAGTGAGGAGCGGAGAAGCTCCTACGAGCAGTACTTC
CAISEERRSSYEQYF
>TRBJ1-4|-|TRBV12-3/TRBV12-4|16|TRBD1
TGTGCCAGCAGTTTCTTACCGGGACAGGGAGTTGAAAAACTGTTTTTT
CASSFLPGQGVEKLFF
>TRBJ2-3|few|TRBV25-1|15|TRBD1
TGTGCCAGCCGCCACGGGACAGCTAGCACAGATACGCAGTATTTT
CASRHGTASTDTQYF
>TRBJ2-3|-|TRBV27|16|TRBD2
TGTGCCAGCAGTCCCTGGCTAGCGGGCCGTGCAGATACGCAGTATTTT
CASSPWLAGRADTQYF
>TRBJ2-1|-|TRBV3-1|18|TRBD2
TGTGCCAGCAGCCCCCGGGGCCTTAGCGGGGGGAGAAACGATGAGCAGTTCTTC
CASSPRGLSGGRNDEQFF
>TRBJ2-7|-|TRBV3-1|13|-
TGTGCCGGCAGCCAAGATTGGGACTACGAGCAGTACTTC
CAGSQDWDYEQYF
>TRBJ2-7|-|TRBV10-2|13|TRBD1
TGCGCCAGCCGGGGACAGGGAGTGTGGGAGCAGTACTTC
CASRGQGVWEQYF
>TRBJ1-5|few|TRBV12-3/TRBV12-4|20|-
TGTGCCAGCAGTTTTATTTATGGGGTAGTCAGGGCAGGAGGCAATCAGCCCCAGCATTTT
CASSFIYGVVRAGGNQPQHF
>TRBJ2-3|many|TRBV5-1|14|-
TGCGCCAGCAGCTTGTTAGGGATCACAGATACGCAGTATTTT
CASSLLGITDTQYF
>TRBJ2-3|-|TRBV6-5|15|-
TGTGCCAGCAGTTACTCCCTCCAGGGGCCAGATACGCAGTATTTT
CASSYSLQGPDTQYF
>TRBJ2-7|-|TRBV7-9|15|-
TGTGCCAGCAGCTTAGCGGCAGGGAGGCCCTACGAGCAGTACTTC
CASSLAAGRPYEQYF
>TRBJ2-5|-|TRBV5-5|14|-
TGTGCCAGCAGCTACCGACAGATCCTGGAGACCCAGTACTTC
CASSYRQILETQYF
>TRBJ2-7|-|TRBV28|12|-
TGTGCCAGCAGGGGGGACACCCACGAGCAGTACTTC
CASRGDTHEQYF
>TRBJ1-1|few|TRBV5-1|17|-
TGCGCCAGCAGCCTCTACACCCAGGACCTCGGTCTGACTGAAGCTTTCTTT
CASSLYTQDLGLTEAFF
>TRBJ2-1|-|TRBV20-1|14|TRBD2
TGCAGTGCTAAAGGACTAGCGGGGGTGGAGACCCAGTTCTTC
CSAKGLAGVETQFF
>TRBJ2-1|-|TRBV20-1|15|TRBD2
TGCAGTTACGATTTGACTAGCGGGGGGGCCGATGAGCAGTTCTTC
CSYDLTSGGADEQFF
>TRBJ1-1|-|TRBV7-8|16|TRBD1
TGTGCCAGCAGCTTAGGTCGAAGGGGGCTGAACACTGAAGCTTTCTTT
CASSLGRRGLNTEAFF